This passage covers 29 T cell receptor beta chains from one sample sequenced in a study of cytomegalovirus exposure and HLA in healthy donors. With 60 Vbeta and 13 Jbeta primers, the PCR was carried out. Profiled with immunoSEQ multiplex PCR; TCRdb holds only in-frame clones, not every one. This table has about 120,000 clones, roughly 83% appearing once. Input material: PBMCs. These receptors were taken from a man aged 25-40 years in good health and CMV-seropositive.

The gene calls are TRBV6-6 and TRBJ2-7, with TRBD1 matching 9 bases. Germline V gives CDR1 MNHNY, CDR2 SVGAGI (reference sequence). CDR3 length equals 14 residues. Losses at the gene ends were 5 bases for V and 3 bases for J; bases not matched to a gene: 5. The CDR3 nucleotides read TGTGCCAGCAGTCTCCGGGACAGGGTCTACGAGCAGTACTTC. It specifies CASSLRDRVYEQYF.

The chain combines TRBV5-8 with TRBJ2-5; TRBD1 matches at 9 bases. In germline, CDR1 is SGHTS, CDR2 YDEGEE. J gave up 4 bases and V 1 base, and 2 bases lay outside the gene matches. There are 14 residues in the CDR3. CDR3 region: CASSLMDRGETQYF. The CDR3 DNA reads TGTGCCAGCAGCTTGATGGACAGGGGAGAGACCCAGTACTTC.

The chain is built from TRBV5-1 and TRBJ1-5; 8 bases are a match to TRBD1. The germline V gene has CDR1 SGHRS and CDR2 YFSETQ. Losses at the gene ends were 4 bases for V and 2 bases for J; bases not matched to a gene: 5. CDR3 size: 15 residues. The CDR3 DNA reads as TGCGCCAGCAGCCAAGGGACAGGCCGCAATCAGCCCCAGCATTTT. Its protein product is CASSQGTGRNQPQHF.

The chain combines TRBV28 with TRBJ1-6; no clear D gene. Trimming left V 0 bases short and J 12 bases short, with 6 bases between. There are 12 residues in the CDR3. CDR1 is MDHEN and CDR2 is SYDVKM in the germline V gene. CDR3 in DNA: TGTGCCAGCAGTTTATGGGTCGGACCCCTCCACTTT. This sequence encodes CASSLWVGPLHF. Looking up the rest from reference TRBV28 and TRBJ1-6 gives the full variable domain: DVKVTQSSRYLVKRTGEKVFLECVQDMDHENMFWYRQDPGLGLRLIYFSYDVKMKEKGDIPEGYSVSREKKERFSLILESASTNQTSMYLCASSLWVGPLHFGNGTRLTVT.

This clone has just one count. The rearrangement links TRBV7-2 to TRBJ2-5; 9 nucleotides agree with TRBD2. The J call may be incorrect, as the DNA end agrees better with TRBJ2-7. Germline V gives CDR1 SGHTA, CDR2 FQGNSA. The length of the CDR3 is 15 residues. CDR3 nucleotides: TGTGCCAGCAGCACTTTTAGCGGGGGCTCCTACGAGCAGTACTTC. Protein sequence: CASSTFSGGSYEQYF.

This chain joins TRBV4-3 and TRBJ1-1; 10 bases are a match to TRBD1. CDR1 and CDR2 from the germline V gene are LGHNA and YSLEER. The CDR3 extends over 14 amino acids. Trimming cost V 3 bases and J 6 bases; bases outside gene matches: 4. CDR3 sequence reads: CASSHPGQGAEAFF. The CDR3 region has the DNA TGCGCCAGCAGCCATCCCGGACAGGGGGCTGAAGCTTTCTTT.

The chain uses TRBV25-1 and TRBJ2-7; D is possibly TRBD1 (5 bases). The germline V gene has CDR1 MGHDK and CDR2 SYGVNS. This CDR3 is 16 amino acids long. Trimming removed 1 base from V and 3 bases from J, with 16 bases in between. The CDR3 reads CASSEFGSGRVYEQYF. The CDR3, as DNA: TGTGCCAGCAGTGAATTTGGATCAGGCAGGGTCTACGAGCAGTACTTC.

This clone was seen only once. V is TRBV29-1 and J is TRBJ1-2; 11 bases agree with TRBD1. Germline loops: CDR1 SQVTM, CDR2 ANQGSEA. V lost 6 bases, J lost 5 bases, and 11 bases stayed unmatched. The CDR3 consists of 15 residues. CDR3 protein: CSVEKEDRGRYGYTF. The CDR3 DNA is TGCAGCGTCGAGAAGGAGGACAGGGGGCGATATGGCTACACCTTC.

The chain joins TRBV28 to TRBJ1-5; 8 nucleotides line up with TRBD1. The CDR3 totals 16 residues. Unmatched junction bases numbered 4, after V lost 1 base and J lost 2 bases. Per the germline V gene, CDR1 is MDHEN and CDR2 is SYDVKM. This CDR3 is CASSLSQGAGNQPQHF. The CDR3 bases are TGTGCCAGCAGTTTATCCCAGGGGGCCGGCAATCAGCCCCAGCATTTT. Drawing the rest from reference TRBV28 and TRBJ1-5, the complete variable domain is DVKVTQSSRYLVKRTGEKVFLECVQDMDHENMFWYRQDPGLGLRLIYFSYDVKMKEKGDIPEGYSVSREKKERFSLILESASTNQTSMYLCASSLSQGAGNQPQHFGDGTRLSIL.

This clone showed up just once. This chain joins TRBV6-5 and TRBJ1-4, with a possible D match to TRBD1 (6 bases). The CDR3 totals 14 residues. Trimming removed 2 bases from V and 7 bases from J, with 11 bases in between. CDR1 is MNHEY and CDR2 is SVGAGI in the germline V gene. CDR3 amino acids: CASSYPGVPEKLFF. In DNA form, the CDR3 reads TGTGCCAGCAGTTACCCAGGGGTGCCTGAAAAACTGTTTTTT.

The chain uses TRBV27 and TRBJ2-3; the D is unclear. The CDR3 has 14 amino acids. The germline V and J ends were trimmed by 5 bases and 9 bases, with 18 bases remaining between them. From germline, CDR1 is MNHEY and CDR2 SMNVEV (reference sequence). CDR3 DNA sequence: TGTGCCAGCAGTGGGCCGCGAAGTGAGAACACGCAGTATTTT. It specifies CASSGPRSENTQYF.

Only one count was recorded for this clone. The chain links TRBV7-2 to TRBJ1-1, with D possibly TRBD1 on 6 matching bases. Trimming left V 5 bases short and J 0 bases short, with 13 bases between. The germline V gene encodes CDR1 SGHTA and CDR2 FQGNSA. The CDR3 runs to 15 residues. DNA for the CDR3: TGTGCCAGCAGCACCGGACAGACGATGAACACTGAAGCTTTCTTT. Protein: CASSTGQTMNTEAFF.

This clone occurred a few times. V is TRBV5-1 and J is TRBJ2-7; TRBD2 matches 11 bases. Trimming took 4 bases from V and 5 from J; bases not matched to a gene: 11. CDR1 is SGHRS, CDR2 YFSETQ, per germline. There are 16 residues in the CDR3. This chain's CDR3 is CASSPLAGGAEDEQYF. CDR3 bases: TGCGCCAGCAGCCCGCTAGCGGGGGGAGCTGAGGACGAGCAGTACTTC.

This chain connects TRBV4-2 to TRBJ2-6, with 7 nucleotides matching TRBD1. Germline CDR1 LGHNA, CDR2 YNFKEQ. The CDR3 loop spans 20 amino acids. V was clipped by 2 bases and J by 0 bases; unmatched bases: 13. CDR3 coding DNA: TGTGCCAGCAGCCAAAAGCCTCCCGACAGGGACCACTCTGGGGCCAACGTCCTGACTTTC. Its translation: CASSQKPPDRDHSGANVLTF.

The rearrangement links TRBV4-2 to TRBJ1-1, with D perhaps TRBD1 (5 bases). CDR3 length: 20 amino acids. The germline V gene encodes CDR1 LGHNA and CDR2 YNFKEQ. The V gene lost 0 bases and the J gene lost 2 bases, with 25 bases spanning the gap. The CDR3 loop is CASSQEKYGQETWGNTEAFF. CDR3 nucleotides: TGTGCCAGCAGCCAAGAGAAATACGGACAAGAAACGTGGGGTAACACTGAAGCTTTCTTT.

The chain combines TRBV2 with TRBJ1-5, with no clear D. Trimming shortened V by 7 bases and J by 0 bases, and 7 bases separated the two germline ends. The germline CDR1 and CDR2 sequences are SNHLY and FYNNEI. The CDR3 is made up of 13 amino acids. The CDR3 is CASTENSNQPQHF. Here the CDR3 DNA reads TGTGCCAGCACCGAGAATAGCAATCAGCCCCAGCATTTT.

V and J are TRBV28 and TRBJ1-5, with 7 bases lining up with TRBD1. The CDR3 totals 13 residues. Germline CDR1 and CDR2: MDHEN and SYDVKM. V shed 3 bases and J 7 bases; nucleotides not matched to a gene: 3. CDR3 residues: CASSFGGQQPQHF. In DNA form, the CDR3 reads TGTGCCAGCAGTTTCGGGGGACAGCAGCCCCAGCATTTT.

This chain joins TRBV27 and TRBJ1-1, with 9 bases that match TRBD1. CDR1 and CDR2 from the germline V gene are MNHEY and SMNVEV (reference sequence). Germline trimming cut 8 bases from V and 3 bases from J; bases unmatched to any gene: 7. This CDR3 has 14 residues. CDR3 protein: CASYRDRGDTEAFF. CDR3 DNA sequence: TGTGCCAGCTATAGAGACAGGGGGGACACTGAAGCTTTCTTT.

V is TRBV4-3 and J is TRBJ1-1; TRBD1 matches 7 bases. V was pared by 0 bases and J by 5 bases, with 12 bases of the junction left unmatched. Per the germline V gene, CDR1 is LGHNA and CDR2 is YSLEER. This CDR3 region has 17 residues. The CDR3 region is CASSQDAEWQGGTEAFF. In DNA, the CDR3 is TGCGCCAGCAGCCAAGATGCGGAGTGGCAGGGGGGAACTGAAGCTTTCTTT.

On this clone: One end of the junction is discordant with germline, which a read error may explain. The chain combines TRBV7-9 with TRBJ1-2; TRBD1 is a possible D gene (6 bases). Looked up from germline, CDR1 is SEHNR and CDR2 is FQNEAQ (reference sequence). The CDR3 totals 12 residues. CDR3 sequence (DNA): TGTTCCAGCAGCTTAGGGACAAGAGACTACACCTTC. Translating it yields CSSSLGTRDYTF.

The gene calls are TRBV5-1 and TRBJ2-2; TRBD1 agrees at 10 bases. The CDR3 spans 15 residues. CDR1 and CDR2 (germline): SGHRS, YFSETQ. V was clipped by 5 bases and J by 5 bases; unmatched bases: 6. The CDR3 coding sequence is TGCGCCAGCAGTTGGGACAGGGGAGCGACCGGGGAGCTGTTTTTT. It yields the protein CASSWDRGATGELFF.

In DNA form, the CDR3 reads TGTGCCAGCAGGAGCGACGGAGGAGGCACTGAAGCTTTCTTT. Encoded protein: CASRSDGGGTEAFF. The chain couples TRBV2 to TRBJ1-1, with D hard to call. Germline CDR1 reads SNHLY; CDR2 reads FYNNEI. CDR3 size: 14 residues. Trimming shortened V by 6 bases and J by 4 bases, and 15 bases separated the two germline ends. Full variable domain (missing parts from reference TRBV2 and TRBJ1-1): EPEVTQTPSHQVTQMGQEVILRCVPISNHLYFYWYRQILGQKVEFLVSFYNNEISEKSEIFDDQFSVERPDGSNFTLKIRSTKLEDSAMYFCASRSDGGGTEAFFGQGTRLTVV.

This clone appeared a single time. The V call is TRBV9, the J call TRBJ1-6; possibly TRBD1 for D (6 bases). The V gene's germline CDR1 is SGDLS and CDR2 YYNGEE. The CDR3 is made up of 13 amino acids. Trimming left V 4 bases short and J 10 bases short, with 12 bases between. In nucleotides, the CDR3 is TGTGCCAGCAGCACCGGGACAAACTCACCCCTCCACTTT. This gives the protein CASSTGTNSPLHF.

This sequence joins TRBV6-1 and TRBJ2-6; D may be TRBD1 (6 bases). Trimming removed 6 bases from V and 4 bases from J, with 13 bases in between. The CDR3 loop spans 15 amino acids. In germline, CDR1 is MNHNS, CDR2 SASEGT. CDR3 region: CASSNRATGANVLTF. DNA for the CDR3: TGTGCCAGCAGCAACAGGGCCACGGGGGCCAACGTCCTGACTTTC.

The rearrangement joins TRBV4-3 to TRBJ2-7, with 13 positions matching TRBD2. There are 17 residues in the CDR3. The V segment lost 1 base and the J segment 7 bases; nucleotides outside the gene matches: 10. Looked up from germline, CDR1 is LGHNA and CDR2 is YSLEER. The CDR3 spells CASSQGRGLAGPEEQYF. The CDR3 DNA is TGCGCCAGCAGCCAAGGAAGGGGACTAGCGGGACCGGAAGAGCAGTACTTC.

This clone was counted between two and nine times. The CDR3 nucleotides are TGTGCCAGCAGCCCGAGACAGGGCGGGACCGGGGAGCTGTTTTTT. Translated: CASSPRQGGTGELFF. The chain employs TRBV7-9 and TRBJ2-2, with 7 bases that match TRBD1. With V trimmed by 5 bases and J by 5 bases, 8 bases remained unmatched. The CDR3 is made up of 15 amino acids. Germline V lookup: CDR1 SEHNR, CDR2 FQNEAQ (reference sequence).

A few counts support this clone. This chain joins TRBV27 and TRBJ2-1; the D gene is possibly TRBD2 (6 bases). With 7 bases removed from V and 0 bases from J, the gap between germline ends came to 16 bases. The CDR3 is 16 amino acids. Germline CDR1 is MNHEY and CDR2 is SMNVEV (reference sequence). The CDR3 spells CASTAARRGSYNEQFF. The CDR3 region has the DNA TGTGCCAGCACCGCAGCTAGGCGGGGCTCCTACAATGAGCAGTTCTTC.

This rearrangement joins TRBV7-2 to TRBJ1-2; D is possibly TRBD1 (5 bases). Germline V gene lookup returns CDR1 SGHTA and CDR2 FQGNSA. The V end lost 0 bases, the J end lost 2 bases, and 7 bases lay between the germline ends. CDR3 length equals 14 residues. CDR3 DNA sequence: TGTGCCAGCAGCTTAGCCAGGGCCAACTATGGCTACACCTTC. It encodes CASSLARANYGYTF.

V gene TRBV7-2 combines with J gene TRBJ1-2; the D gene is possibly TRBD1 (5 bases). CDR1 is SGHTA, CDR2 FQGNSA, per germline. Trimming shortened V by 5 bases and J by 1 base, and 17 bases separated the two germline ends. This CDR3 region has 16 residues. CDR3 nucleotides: TGTGCCAGCAGCCCCGGCGGGGGAGACAGTAACTATGGCTACACCTTC. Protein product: CASSPGGGDSNYGYTF. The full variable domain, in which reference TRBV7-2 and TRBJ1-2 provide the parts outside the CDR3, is GAGVSQSPSNKVTEKGKDVELRCDPISGHTALYWYRQSLGQGLEFLIYFQGNSAPDKSGLPSDRFSAERTGGSVSTLTIQRTQQEDSAVYLCASSPGGGDSNYGYTFGSGTRLTVV.